The rows below give T cell receptor beta chains drawn from one sample of a study of blood T cell repertoires in COVID-19. Only in-frame clones appear in the TCRdb table, and some are missing; sequencing was by immunoSEQ multiplex PCR. The sample records 220,000 or so clones, 80% to 85% being singletons. Sample: peripheral blood. The receptors originated from a woman in her twenties or thirties who had recovered from COVID-19. Each CDR3 is given with its conserved first and last residue. D genes are given only for firm matches. Expanded clones are given a class, and other clones once, few, many or no size at all.

J gene | D gene | clone size | V gene | CDR3 protein | CDR3 DNA
TRBJ1-2 | NA | NA | TRBV19 | CASSIVGREGYGYTF | TGTGCCAGTAGTATAGTAGGGCGGGAGGGCTATGGCTACACCTTC
TRBJ2-1 | TRBD2 | once | TRBV30 | CAWNSGSLYNEQFF | TGTGCCTGGAATAGCGGGAGTCTCTACAATGAGCAGTTCTTC
TRBJ2-3 | NA | NA | TRBV10-3 | CAISDPSGTDTQYF | TGTGCCATCAGTGATCCTAGCGGCACAGATACGCAGTATTTT
TRBJ2-2 | TRBD2 | NA | TRBV4-2 | CASSQEPSGSALGELFF | TGTGCCAGCAGCCAAGAACCCAGCGGGAGTGCACTTGGGGAGCTGTTTTTT
TRBJ2-3 | TRBD2 | NA | TRBV9 | CASSVDPGLADTDTQYF | TGTGCCAGCAGCGTAGACCCGGGACTAGCAGATACAGATACGCAGTATTTT
TRBJ2-3 | TRBD2 | NA | TRBV9 | CASSEGASGSLAVDTQYF | TGTGCCAGCAGCGAGGGAGCTAGCGGGAGCCTAGCGGTGGATACGCAGTATTTT
TRBJ2-1 | TRBD1 | NA | TRBV14 | CASSQAKTGGNEQFF | TGTGCCAGCAGCCAAGCCAAGACAGGGGGCAATGAGCAGTTCTTC
TRBJ1-1 | NA | NA | TRBV10-3 | CAINPGLNTEAFF | TGTGCCATCAACCCAGGGTTGAACACTGAAGCTTTCTTT
TRBJ2-7 | NA | NA | TRBV4-1 | CASRPGSFSYEQYF | TGCGCCAGCAGGCCGGGGAGTTTCTCCTACGAGCAGTACTTC
TRBJ2-7 | TRBD1 | NA | TRBV4-2 | CASSQDNRGAYEQYF | TGTGCCAGCAGCCAAGATAACAGGGGGGCCTACGAGCAGTACTTC
TRBJ1-5 | TRBD1 | NA | TRBV19 | CASSPSDRGIQPQHF | TGTGCCAGTAGTCCGTCCGACAGGGGGATCCAGCCCCAGCATTTT
TRBJ2-2 | TRBD1 | once | TRBV6-1 | CASSERDRVAGELFF | TGTGCCAGCAGTGAACGGGACAGGGTGGCCGGGGAGCTGTTTTTT